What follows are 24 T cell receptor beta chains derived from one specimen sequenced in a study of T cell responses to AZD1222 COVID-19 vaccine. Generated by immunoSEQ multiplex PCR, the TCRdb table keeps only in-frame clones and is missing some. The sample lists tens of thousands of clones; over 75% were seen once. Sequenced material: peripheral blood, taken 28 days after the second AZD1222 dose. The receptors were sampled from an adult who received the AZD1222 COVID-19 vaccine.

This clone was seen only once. The CDR3 here is CASSFIQEKLFF. The DNA for the CDR3 is TGTGCCAGCAGCTTCATCCAGGAAAAACTGTTTTTT. The rearrangement links TRBV7-9 to TRBJ1-4; no definite D call. This CDR3 contains 12 residues. The germline V and J ends were trimmed by 3 bases and 8 bases, with 7 bases remaining between them. Germline values: CDR1 SEHNR, CDR2 FQNEAQ (reference sequence).

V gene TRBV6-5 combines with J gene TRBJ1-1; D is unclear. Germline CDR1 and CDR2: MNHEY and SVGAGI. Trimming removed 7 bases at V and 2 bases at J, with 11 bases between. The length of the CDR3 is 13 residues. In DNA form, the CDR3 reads TGTGCCAGCACCGAACAGCTTAACACTGAAGCTTTCTTT. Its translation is CASTEQLNTEAFF.

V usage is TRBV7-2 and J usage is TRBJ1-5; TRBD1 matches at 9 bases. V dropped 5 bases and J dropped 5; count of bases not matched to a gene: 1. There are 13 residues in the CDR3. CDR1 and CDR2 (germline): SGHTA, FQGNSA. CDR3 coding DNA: TGTGCCAGCAGCGGGGACAGGGATCAGCCCCAGCATTTT. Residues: CASSGDRDQPQHF. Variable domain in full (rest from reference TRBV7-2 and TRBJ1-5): GAGVSQSPSNKVTEKGKDVELRCDPISGHTALYWYRQSLGQGLEFLIYFQGNSAPDKSGLPSDRFSAERTGGSVSTLTIQRTQQEDSAVYLCASSGDRDQPQHFGDGTRLSIL.

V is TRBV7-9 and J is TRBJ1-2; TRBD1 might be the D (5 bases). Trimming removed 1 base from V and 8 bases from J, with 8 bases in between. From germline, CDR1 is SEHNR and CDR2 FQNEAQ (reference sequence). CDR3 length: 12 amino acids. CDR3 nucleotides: TGTGCCAGCAGCTTAGTCAGGGAGGGCTACACCTTC. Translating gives CASSLVREGYTF.

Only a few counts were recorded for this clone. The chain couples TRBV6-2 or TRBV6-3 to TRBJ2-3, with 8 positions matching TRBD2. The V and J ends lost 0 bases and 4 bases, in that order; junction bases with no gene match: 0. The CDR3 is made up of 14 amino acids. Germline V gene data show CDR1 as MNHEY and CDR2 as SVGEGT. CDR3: CASSYSSGADTQYF. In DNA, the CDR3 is TGTGCCAGCAGTTACTCTAGCGGGGCAGATACGCAGTATTTT.

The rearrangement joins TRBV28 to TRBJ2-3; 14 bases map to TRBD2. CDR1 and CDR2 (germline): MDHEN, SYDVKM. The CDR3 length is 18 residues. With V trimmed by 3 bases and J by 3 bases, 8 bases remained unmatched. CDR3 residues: CASSFPPRTSGGTDTQYF. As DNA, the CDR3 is TGTGCCAGCAGTTTCCCCCCTCGGACTAGCGGGGGGACAGATACGCAGTATTTT.

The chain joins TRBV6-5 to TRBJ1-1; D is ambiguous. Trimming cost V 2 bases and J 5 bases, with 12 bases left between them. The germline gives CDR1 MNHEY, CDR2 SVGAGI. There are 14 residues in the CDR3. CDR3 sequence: CASSYSWVGTEAFF. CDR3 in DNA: TGTGCCAGCAGTTACAGTTGGGTAGGGACTGAAGCTTTCTTT.

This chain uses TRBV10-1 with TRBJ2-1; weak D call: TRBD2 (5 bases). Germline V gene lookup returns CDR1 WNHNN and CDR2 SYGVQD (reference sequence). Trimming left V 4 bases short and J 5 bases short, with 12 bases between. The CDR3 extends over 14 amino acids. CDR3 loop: CASSGALRDNEQFF. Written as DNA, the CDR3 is TGCGCCAGCAGTGGGGCCTTGAGGGACAATGAGCAGTTCTTC.

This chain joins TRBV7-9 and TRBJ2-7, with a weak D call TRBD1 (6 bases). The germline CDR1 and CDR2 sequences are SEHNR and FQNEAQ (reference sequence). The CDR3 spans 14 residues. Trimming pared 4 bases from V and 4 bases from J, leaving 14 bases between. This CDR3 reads CASSYMTGDYEQYF. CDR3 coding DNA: TGTGCCAGCAGCTATATGACAGGTGATTACGAGCAGTACTTC. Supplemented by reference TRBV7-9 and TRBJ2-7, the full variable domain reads DTGVSQNPRHKITKRGQNVTFRCDPISEHNRLYWYRQTLGQGPEFLTYFQNEAQLEKSRLLSDRFSAERPKGSFSTLEIQRTEQGDSAMYLCASSYMTGDYEQYFGPGTRLTVT.

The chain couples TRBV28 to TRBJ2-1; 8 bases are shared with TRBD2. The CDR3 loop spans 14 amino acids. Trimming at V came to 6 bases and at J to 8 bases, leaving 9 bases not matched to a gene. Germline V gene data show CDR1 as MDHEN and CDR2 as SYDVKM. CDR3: CASRPPGLVYEQFF. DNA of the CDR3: TGTGCCAGCAGGCCGCCGGGACTAGTATATGAGCAGTTCTTC.

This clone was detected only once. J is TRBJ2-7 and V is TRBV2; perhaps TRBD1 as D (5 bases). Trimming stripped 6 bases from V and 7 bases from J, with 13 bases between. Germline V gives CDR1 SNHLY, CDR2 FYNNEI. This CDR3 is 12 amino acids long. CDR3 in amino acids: CASSETRTEQYF. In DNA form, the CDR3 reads TGTGCCAGCAGCGAGACGAGGACAGAGCAGTACTTC. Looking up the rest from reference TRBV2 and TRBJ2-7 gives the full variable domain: EPEVTQTPSHQVTQMGQEVILRCVPISNHLYFYWYRQILGQKVEFLVSFYNNEISEKSEIFDDQFSVERPDGSNFTLKIRSTKLEDSAMYFCASSETRTEQYFGPGTRLTVT.

In DNA form, the CDR3 reads TGTGCCAGCATCAAACAGGACACCGGGGAGCTGTTTTTT. Encoded protein: CASIKQDTGELFF. V usage is TRBV2 and J usage is TRBJ2-2; maybe TRBD1 (5 bases). Trimming took off 7 bases at V and 3 bases at J, with 9 bases between the two ends. CDR3 length: 13 residues. CDR1 is SNHLY and CDR2 is FYNNEI in the germline V gene.

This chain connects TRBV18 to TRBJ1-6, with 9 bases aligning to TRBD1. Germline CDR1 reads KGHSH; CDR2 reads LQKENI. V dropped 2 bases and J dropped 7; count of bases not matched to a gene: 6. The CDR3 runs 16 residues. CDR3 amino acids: CASSPSWDRVNSPLHF. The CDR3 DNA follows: TGTGCCAGCTCACCATCGTGGGACAGGGTAAATTCACCCCTCCACTTT.

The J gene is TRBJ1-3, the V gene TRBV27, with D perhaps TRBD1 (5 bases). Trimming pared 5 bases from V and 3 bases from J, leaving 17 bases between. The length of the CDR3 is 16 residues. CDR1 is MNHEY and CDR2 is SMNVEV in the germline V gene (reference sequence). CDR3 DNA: TGTGCCAGCAGTCCACAGGAAGGGGTTTTTGGAAACACCATATATTTT. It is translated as CASSPQEGVFGNTIYF.

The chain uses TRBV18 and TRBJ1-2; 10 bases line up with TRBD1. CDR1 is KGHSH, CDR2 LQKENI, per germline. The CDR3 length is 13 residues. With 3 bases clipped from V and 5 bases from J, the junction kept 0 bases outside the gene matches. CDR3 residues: CASSPGQGYGYTF. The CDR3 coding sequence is TGTGCCAGCTCACCGGGACAGGGGTATGGCTACACCTTC.

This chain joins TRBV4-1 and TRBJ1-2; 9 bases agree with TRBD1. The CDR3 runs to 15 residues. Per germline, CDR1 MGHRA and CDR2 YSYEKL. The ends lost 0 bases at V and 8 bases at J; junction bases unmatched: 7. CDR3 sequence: CASSQEGRTGDGYTF. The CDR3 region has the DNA TGCGCCAGCAGCCAAGAAGGCCGGACAGGGGACGGCTACACCTTC.

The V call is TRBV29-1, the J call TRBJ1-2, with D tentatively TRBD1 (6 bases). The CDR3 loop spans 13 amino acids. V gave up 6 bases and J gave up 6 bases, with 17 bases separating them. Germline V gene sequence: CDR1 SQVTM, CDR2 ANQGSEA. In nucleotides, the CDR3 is TGCAGCGTCACGTTGGGGCAGGGGCATGGCTACACCTTC. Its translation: CSVTLGQGHGYTF.

CDR3 DNA: TGTGCCAGCAGTTACTCGGGAAAGAGCGGTGAGCAGTTCTTC. Its protein is CASSYSGKSGEQFF. The genes are TRBV6-5 and TRBJ2-1; D may be TRBD2 (5 bases). The CDR3 loop spans 14 amino acids. Germline loops: CDR1 MNHEY, CDR2 SVGAGI. V lost 0 bases to trimming and J lost 9 bases, with 12 bases between them.

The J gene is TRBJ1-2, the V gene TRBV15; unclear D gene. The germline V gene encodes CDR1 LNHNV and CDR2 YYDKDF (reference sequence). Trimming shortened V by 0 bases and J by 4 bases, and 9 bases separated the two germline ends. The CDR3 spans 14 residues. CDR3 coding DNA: TGTGCCACCAGCAGAGATGCGGGCGGCTATGGCTACACCTTC. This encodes CATSRDAGGYGYTF.

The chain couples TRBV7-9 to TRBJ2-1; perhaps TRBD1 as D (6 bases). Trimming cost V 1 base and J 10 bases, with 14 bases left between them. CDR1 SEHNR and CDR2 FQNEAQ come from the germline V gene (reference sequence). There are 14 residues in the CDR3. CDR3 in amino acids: CASSLGGQSSEQFF. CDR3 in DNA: TGTGCCAGCAGCTTAGGGGGACAATCGAGCGAGCAGTTCTTC.

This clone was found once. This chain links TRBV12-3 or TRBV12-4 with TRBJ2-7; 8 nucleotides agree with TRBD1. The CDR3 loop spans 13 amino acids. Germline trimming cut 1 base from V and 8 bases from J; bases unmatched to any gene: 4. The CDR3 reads CASSLGTGFQQYF. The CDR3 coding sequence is TGTGCCAGCAGTTTAGGGACAGGGTTCCAGCAGTACTTC.

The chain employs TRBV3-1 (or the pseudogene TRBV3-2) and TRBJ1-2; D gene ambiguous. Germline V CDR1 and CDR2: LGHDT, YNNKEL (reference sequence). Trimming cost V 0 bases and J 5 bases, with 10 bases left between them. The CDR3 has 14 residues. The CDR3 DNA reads TGTGCCAGCAGCCAAGATGGCCGGCGGTATGGCTACACCTTC. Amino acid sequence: CASSQDGRRYGYTF.

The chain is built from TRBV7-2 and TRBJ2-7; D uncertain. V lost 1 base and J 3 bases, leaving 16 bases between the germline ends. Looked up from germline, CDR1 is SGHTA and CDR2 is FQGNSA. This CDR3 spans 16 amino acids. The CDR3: CASSLDRTHFFYEQYF. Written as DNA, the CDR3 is TGTGCCAGCAGCTTAGATCGGACGCACTTTTTCTACGAGCAGTACTTC.

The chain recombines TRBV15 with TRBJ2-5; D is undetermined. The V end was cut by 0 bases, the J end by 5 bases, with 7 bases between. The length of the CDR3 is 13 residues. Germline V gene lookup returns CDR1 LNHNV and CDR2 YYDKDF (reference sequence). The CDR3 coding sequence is TGTGCCACCAGCAGAGACCCGAGGGAGACCCAGTACTTC. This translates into CATSRDPRETQYF.